This entry describes one T cell receptor beta chain. How the authors handled the data: Scientists estimated how many nucleated cells there were by amplifying reference gene primers. The assay was immunoSEQ multiplex PCR, and TCRdb's table has in-frame clones only and misses some. V and J calls and clone size are those listed in that table; D and trimming were worked out from the DNA. The sample includes roughly 43,000 clones, about 80% seen only once; the top ten take roughly 48%. Germline loops: CDR1 WNHNN, CDR2 SYGVQD (reference sequence). The CDR3 sequence is 16 residues long. V was shortened by 0 bases and J by 9 bases, with 18 bases between the two germline ends. The data are from a study of blood T cell repertoires in COVID-19. The overall study: Specimens from acute and convalescent COVID-19 originated in the United States, Italy and Spain.

The J gene is TRBJ2-1, the V gene TRBV10-1; D is possibly TRBD2 (7 bases). The source is a woman older than 75 with acute or convalescent COVID-19. Sequenced sample: peripheral blood. In DNA form, the CDR3 reads TGCGCCAGCAGTGAGTCGACGCGGGGGCCGCTGGGTGAGCAGTTCTTC. This translates into CASSESTRGPLGEQFF.